Listed here is a single T cell receptor beta chain. Germline V gene sequence: CDR1 MNHEY, CDR2 SVGAGI. The V and J ends lost 10 bases and 4 bases, in that order; junction bases with no gene match: 10. The CDR3 loop spans 14 amino acids. Produced via immunoSEQ multiplex PCR; TCRdb's table is partial and in-frame only. The sample shows roughly 250,000 clones, 75% to 90% of them seen only once. The sample originates from a study of blood T cell repertoires in COVID-19. The clonotype originates from a woman aged 35 to 49 with acute COVID-19. The specimen was PBMCs or T cells enriched from blood (not recorded which). The chain carries TRBV6-5 and TRBJ2-5; 9 nucleotides agree with TRBD1. The CDR3 sequence: CATQLDRGRETQYF. The CDR3 DNA reads as TGTGCCACCCAGCTCGACAGGGGGAGAGAGACCCAGTACTTC.